Below are 18 T cell receptor beta chains sequenced from a single sample in a study of CD8+ T cells in alopecia areata. Treatment: oral pan-JAK inhibitor, 5-10 mg twice daily. RNA extraction and reverse transcription yielded cDNA as sequencing template. Sequencing was performed with immunoSEQ multiplex PCR; in TCRdb, only in-frame clones are kept and a portion is missing. Altogether around 140,000 clones are present, about 56% being singletons, with the ten largest covering approximately 15%. The sequencing used CD8+ T cells sorted from blood, collected at week 4, from a patient treated with tofacitinib. These receptors all come from a human donor with alopecia areata.

The chain employs TRBV7-9 and TRBJ1-5; 7 nucleotides agree with TRBD1. V lost 1 base to trimming and J lost 4 bases; unmatched junction nucleotides: 4. Looked up from germline, CDR1 is SEHNR and CDR2 is FQNEAQ (reference sequence). CDR3 size: 15 residues. The CDR3 sequence: CASSLGGQLNQPQHF. Here the CDR3 DNA reads TGTGCCAGCAGCTTAGGGGGACAGCTAAATCAGCCCCAGCATTTT.

This clone was observed a handful of times. J is TRBJ2-7 and V is TRBV29-1, with D perhaps given as TRBD1 or TRBD2 (5 bases each). V gave up 6 bases and J gave up 1 base, with 13 bases separating them. Germline loops: CDR1 SQVTM, CDR2 ANQGSEA. CDR3 length: 13 residues. Here the CDR3 reads CSVRDPQSYEQYF. In DNA, the CDR3 is TGCAGCGTCCGGGACCCTCAGTCCTACGAGCAGTACTTC.

Note on this clone: Other DNA sequences within the sample encode an identical CDR3. This chain connects TRBV27 to TRBJ2-6; D gene uncertain. From germline, CDR1 is MNHEY and CDR2 SMNVEV (reference sequence). Trimming took 0 bases from V and 4 from J, leaving 1 base between them. This CDR3 has 13 residues. CDR3 protein: CASSLSGANVLTF. The CDR3 nucleotides are TGTGCCAGCAGTTTATCGGGGGCCAACGTCCTGACTTTC.

This chain links TRBV2 with TRBJ2-7, with D perhaps given as TRBD1 or TRBD2 (5 bases each). The V gene lost 10 bases and the J gene lost 0 bases, with 16 bases spanning the gap. Germline CDR1 and CDR2: SNHLY and FYNNEI. The CDR3 contains 14 residues. CDR3 in DNA: TGTGCCACCACGGGACCCCTGAGCTCCTACGAGCAGTACTTC. Amino acid sequence: CATTGPLSSYEQYF.

This chain connects TRBV27 to TRBJ1-2, with a tentative D call TRBD1 (6 bases). The length of the CDR3 is 14 residues. Trimming stripped 2 bases from V and 4 bases from J, with 11 bases between. CDR1 and CDR2 from the germline V gene are MNHEY and SMNVEV (reference sequence). CDR3 bases: TGTGCCAGCAGTTTACTTCAGACAGGCTATGGCTACACCTTC. This encodes CASSLLQTGYGYTF.

CDR3: CASSSGTGAPGELFF. As DNA, the CDR3 is TGTGCCAGCAGTTCCGGGACAGGGGCCCCCGGGGAGCTGTTTTTT. The rearrangement links TRBV2 to TRBJ2-2; 10 nucleotides agree with TRBD1. This CDR3 is 15 amino acids long. Germline V gene data show CDR1 as SNHLY and CDR2 as FYNNEI. With 5 bases clipped from V and 6 bases from J, the junction kept 6 bases outside the gene matches.

The chain recombines TRBV13 with TRBJ2-5; 9 nucleotides match TRBD1. With 5 bases clipped from V and 0 bases from J, the junction kept 10 bases outside the gene matches. CDR1 and CDR2 (germline): PRHDT, FYEKMQ (reference sequence). The CDR3 extends over 17 amino acids. The CDR3 bases are TGTGCCAGCAGCCAGGGACAGGGCGGTTCGGACCAAGAGACCCAGTACTTC. Protein sequence: CASSQGQGGSDQETQYF.

For this clone: Other DNA sequences from this sample encode an identical CDR3 as well. The rearrangement uses TRBV13 and TRBJ1-2; D might be TRBD1 (5 bases). With 0 bases removed from V and 8 bases from J, the gap between germline ends came to 7 bases. Germline V gives CDR1 PRHDT, CDR2 FYEKMQ (reference sequence). The CDR3 loop spans 12 amino acids. The CDR3 sequence is CASSLGGDGYTF. The CDR3 bases are TGTGCCAGCAGCTTAGGCGGGGACGGCTACACCTTC.

This sequence joins TRBV11-2 and TRBJ2-3; no definite D call. The CDR3 extends over 12 amino acids. CDR1 SGHAT and CDR2 FQNNGV come from the germline V gene. V was clipped by 8 bases and J by 4 bases, with 10 bases between them. This CDR3 is CASDRPADTQYF. DNA of the CDR3: TGTGCCAGCGACCGTCCGGCAGATACGCAGTATTTT.

This clone came up a few times. The chain is built from TRBV2 and TRBJ2-7, with unresolved D. CDR3 size: 12 residues. V gave up 4 bases and J gave up 7 bases, with 11 bases separating them. CDR1 and CDR2 from the germline V gene are SNHLY and FYNNEI. The CDR3 DNA reads as TGTGCCAGCAGTGGTGGGCTATTAGAGCAGTACTTC. This sequence encodes CASSGGLLEQYF.

This clone was counted only a few times. J is TRBJ1-1 and V is TRBV7-9; D perhaps matches TRBD1 (6 bases). There are 13 residues in the CDR3. V was trimmed by 2 bases and J by 12 bases, leaving 16 bases between them. The germline V gene encodes CDR1 SEHNR and CDR2 FQNEAQ (reference sequence). This CDR3 is CASSLSSGAWTFF. In DNA, the CDR3 is TGTGCCAGCAGCTTAAGCTCGGGGGCTTGGACTTTCTTT.

The rearrangement uses TRBV4-3 and TRBJ1-4, with 10 bases that match TRBD1. The CDR3 contains 16 residues. V lost 4 bases to trimming and J lost 8 bases; unmatched junction nucleotides: 10. The germline gives CDR1 LGHNA, CDR2 YSLEER. The CDR3 here is CASSPHPGQGREKLFF. The CDR3 region has the DNA TGCGCCAGCAGCCCGCACCCGGGACAGGGGAGAGAAAAACTGTTTTTT.

This clone appeared a single time. The CDR3 loop is CASSGGLGVRTEAFF. In DNA form, the CDR3 reads TGTGCCAGCAGCGGAGGACTGGGTGTTAGAACTGAAGCTTTCTTT. The V call is TRBV9, the J call TRBJ1-1; D call uncertain. Germline V gene lookup returns CDR1 SGDLS and CDR2 YYNGEE. V lost 3 bases to trimming and J lost 5 bases, with 17 bases between them. The CDR3 contains 15 residues.

J is TRBJ1-1 and V is TRBV27, with TRBD1 identical over 7 bases. Germline lookup yields CDR1 MNHEY and CDR2 SMNVEV (reference sequence). The CDR3 is made up of 16 amino acids. V trimming: 2 bases; J trimming: 2 bases; junction bases outside the gene matches: 8. DNA of the CDR3: TGTGCCAGCAGTTTACTCGGACAGGTGAGAAACACTGAAGCTTTCTTT. Translated: CASSLLGQVRNTEAFF.

This clone was seen more than once but under ten times. The CDR3 region has the DNA TGCGCCAGCAGCTTGGCTCGGGACAGGAACACCGGGGAGCTGTTTTTT. It codes for CASSLARDRNTGELFF. This chain uses TRBV5-1 with TRBJ2-2; 7 nucleotides align to TRBD1. CDR3 length: 16 residues. V lost 0 bases, J lost 1 base, and 3 bases stayed unmatched. CDR1 is SGHRS, CDR2 YFSETQ, per germline.

This clone was observed a few times. The same CDR3 can be traced to other DNA sequences in this sample. J is TRBJ1-1 and V is TRBV5-4; D is undetermined. The V and J ends lost 4 bases and 2 bases respectively, with 12 bases between them. The germline gives CDR1 SGHNT, CDR2 YYREEE (reference sequence). This CDR3 is built from 14 residues. The CDR3 here is CASSPDRVNTEAFF. The CDR3 DNA is TGTGCCAGCAGCCCGGATCGGGTTAACACTGAAGCTTTCTTT. The entire variable domain, with the rest obtained from reference TRBV5-4 and TRBJ1-1, is as follows: ETGVTQSPTHLIKTRGQQVTLRCSSQSGHNTVSWYQQALGQGPQFIFQYYREEENGRGNFPPRFSGLQFPNYSSELNVNALELDDSALYLCASSPDRVNTEAFFGQGTRLTVV.

The J gene is TRBJ2-5, the V gene TRBV7-9; 8 bases agree with TRBD1. The CDR3 has 16 amino acids. CDR1 is SEHNR and CDR2 is FQNEAQ in the germline V gene (reference sequence). After removal of 3 bases from V and 4 bases from J, the junction contained 10 bases not matched to a gene. CDR3 nucleotides: TGTGCCAGCAGCTTTTCGTCCGGGACAGGACGAGAGACCCAGTACTTC. The encoded protein is CASSFSSGTGRETQYF.

This clone was picked up one time. Other DNA sequences within the sample encode an identical CDR3. The V gene is TRBV30, the J gene TRBJ1-1; no clear D. Per germline, CDR1 GTSNPN and CDR2 SVGIG (reference sequence). This CDR3 contains 11 residues. V lost 3 bases and J lost 1, with 3 bases in between. This chain's CDR3 is CAWRRNTEAFF. CDR3 nucleotide sequence: TGTGCCTGGAGGCGGAACACTGAAGCTTTCTTT.